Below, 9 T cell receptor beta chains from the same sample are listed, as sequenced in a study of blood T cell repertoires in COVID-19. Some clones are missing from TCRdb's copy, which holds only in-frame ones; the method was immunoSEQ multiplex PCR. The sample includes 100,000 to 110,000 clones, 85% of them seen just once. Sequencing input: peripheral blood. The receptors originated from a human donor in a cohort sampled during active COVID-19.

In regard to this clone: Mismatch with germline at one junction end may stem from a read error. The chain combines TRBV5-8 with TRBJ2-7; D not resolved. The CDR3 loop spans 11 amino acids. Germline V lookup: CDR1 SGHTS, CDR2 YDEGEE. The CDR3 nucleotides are TGTGCCAGCAGCTTGCTTGGAGCAAGGTCCTTC. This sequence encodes CASSLLGARSF.

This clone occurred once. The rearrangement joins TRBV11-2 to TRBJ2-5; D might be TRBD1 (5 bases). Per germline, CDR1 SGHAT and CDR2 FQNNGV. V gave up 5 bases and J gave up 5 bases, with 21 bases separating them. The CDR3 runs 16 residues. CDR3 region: CASSPRTRPSAETQYF. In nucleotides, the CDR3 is TGTGCCAGCAGCCCGCGGACAAGGCCCTCCGCGGAGACCCAGTACTTC.

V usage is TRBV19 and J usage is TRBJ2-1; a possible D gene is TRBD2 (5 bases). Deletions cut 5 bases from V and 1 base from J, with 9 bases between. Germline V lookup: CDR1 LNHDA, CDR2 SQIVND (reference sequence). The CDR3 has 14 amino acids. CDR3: CASSDGRSYNEQFF. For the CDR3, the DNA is TGTGCCAGTAGTGATGGGAGATCCTACAATGAGCAGTTCTTC.

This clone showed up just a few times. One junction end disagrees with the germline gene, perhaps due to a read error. The CDR3 region has the DNA TGTGCCAGCAGCCTAGATCGGGACAGGGGGTCTGGTCAGCCCCAGCATTTT. Its translation: CASSLDRDRGSGQPQHF. The chain has TRBV11-3 and TRBJ1-5; 11 positions agree with TRBD1. This CDR3 is 17 amino acids long. In germline, CDR1 is SGHNT, CDR2 YENEEA.

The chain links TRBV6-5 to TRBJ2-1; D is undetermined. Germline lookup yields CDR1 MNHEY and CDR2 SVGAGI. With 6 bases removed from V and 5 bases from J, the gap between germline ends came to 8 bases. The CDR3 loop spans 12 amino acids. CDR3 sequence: CASSETDNEQFF. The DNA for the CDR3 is TGTGCCAGCAGCGAGACTGACAATGAGCAGTTCTTC.

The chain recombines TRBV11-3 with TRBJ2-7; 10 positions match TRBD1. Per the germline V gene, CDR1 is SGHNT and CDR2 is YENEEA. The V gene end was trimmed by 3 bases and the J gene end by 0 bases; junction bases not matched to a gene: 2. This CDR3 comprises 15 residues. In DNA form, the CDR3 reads TGTGCCAGCAGCTTGGGACAGGGGAGCTCCTACGAGCAGTACTTC. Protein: CASSLGQGSSYEQYF.

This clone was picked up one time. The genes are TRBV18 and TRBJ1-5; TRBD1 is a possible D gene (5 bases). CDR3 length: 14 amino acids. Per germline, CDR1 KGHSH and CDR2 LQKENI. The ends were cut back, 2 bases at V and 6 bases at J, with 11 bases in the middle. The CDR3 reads CASSPGAESQPQHF. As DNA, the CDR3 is TGTGCCAGCTCACCAGGGGCAGAAAGTCAGCCCCAGCATTTT.

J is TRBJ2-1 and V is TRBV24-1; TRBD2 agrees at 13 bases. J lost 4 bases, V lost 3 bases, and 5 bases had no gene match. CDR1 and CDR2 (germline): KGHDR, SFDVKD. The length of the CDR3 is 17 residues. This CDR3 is CATSDRGTSGAYNEQFF. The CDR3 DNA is TGTGCCACCAGTGATCGGGGGACTAGCGGGGCTTACAATGAGCAGTTCTTC.

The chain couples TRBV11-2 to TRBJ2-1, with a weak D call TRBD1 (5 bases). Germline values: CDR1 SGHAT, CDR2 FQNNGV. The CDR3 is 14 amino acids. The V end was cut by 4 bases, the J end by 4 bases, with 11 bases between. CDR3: CASSSQTAYNEQFF. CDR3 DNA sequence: TGTGCCAGCAGCTCCCAGACAGCTTACAATGAGCAGTTCTTC.